This TCR beta chain derives from a study of neurological immune-mediated disorders. This clonotype showed up many times. The germline gene is not matched at one end of the junction; a read error may be the cause. MiXCR, applied by TCRdb to the 5' RACE reads, yields one record per CDR3 protein. The repertoire has approximately 23,000 distinct CDR3 sequences, more than 9% of them found once; the top ten carry 20% to 25%. The starting material, 2 million PBMCs stored at -80 C, gave rise to the unsorted libraries. Per the germline V gene, CDR1 is SGHRS and CDR2 is YFSETQ. There are 14 residues in the CDR3.

The chain couples TRBV5-1 to TRBJ2-6; no reliable D call. The receptor was isolated from a woman aged 55-69 years with HTLV-1-associated myelopathy (HAM/TSP). The specimen sequenced was PBMCs. CDR3: CASSDSSGANVLTF. CDR3 DNA: TGCGCCAGCAGCGACTCCTCTGGAGCCAACGTCCTGACTTTC.